Given below is one T cell receptor beta chain in context. Its matching antigen is unknown. The data originate from a study of cytomegalovirus exposure and HLA in healthy donors. Study observations and caveats: In a later analysis, specific HLA alleles were associated with some 16,000 TCR beta sequences at a 0.05 false discovery rate. According to reports, the classifier identified cytomegalovirus status with high specificity and sensitivity.

V lost 5 bases, J lost 1 base, and 9 bases stayed unmatched. The germline CDR1 and CDR2 sequences are SEHNR and FQNEAQ (reference sequence). CDR3 length: 16 residues. Primers: 60 Vbeta forward and 13 Jbeta reverse. Generated by immunoSEQ multiplex PCR, the TCRdb table keeps only in-frame clones and is missing some. In the table there are about 93,000 clones, roughly 72% of which are singletons. This receptor was identified in a man aged 25-45 years in good health and CMV-seronegative. The sample taken for sequencing was PBMCs. The rearrangement uses TRBV7-9 and TRBJ2-5, with 8 nucleotides matching TRBD2. Here the CDR3 DNA reads TGTGCCAGCAGCCCTACTAGCGGTGGGACCCAAGAGACCCAGTACTTC. Translating it yields CASSPTSGGTQETQYF. Drawing the rest from reference TRBV7-9 and TRBJ2-5, the complete variable domain is DTGVSQNPRHKITKRGQNVTFRCDPISEHNRLYWYRQTLGQGPEFLTYFQNEAQLEKSRLLSDRFSAERPKGSFSTLEIQRTEQGDSAMYLCASSPTSGGTQETQYFGPGTRLLVL.